This TCR beta chain was sequenced for a study of OX40 agonist ivuxolimab in advanced cancers. About the study: Patients enrolled in dose escalation were diagnosed with hepatocellular carcinoma, melanoma, renal cell or head and neck cancer.

Study-wide results and caveats: Low normalized clonal expansion also occurred in some nonresponding patients.

This clone was seen a single time. Its specificity is not known. The CDR3 is 13 amino acids. Per the germline V gene, CDR1 is SGHVS and CDR2 is FNYEAQ. Trimming cost V 1 base and J 6 bases, with 7 bases left between them. Clones were read by immunoSEQ multiplex PCR, and TCRdb kept only the in-frame ones, dropping some. Of approximately 35,000 clones listed, 92% are singletons. The receptor comes from an adult with an advanced solid tumor such as melanoma, head and neck, liver or kidney cancer. The chain is built from TRBV7-6 and TRBJ2-1, with D unclear. The sequenced sample was CD4+ or CD8+ T cells sorted from blood, obtained in a trial of the OX40 agonist ivuxolimab. Here the CDR3 DNA reads TGTGCCAGCAGCTTAGGAGGATCCAATGAGCAGTTCTTC. Amino acid sequence: CASSLGGSNEQFF.